This T cell receptor beta chain came from a study of blood T cell repertoires in COVID-19. Study details: From the United States, Italy and Spain came samples of acute and convalescent COVID-19. Sources were T cells, B-cell-depleted T cells, or PBMCs; the material itself was cDNA or gDNA.

J lost 4 bases, V lost 8 bases, and 14 bases had no gene match. CDR1 and CDR2 from the germline V gene are SNHLY and FYNNEI. This CDR3 region has 16 residues. Original methodology: Using reference gene primer amplification, nucleated cell counts were estimated. Repertoires were generated with immunoSEQ multiplex PCR, while TCRdb's copy carries only in-frame clones and drops some. V, J and clone size were drawn from that table, and D and trimming were deduced from the DNA. In the table there are 250,000 to 300,000 clones, about four fifths of which are singletons. The sequence came from a woman aged 55-70 years with active or convalescent COVID-19. V is TRBV2 and J is TRBJ2-5; 9 bases align to TRBD2. The specimen was peripheral blood. The CDR3 region is CASPGMAGGLRETQYF. The CDR3 nucleotides read TGTGCCAGCCCTGGGATGGCGGGGGGGCTGCGAGAGACCCAGTACTTC.